Shown below are 8 T cell receptor beta chains from a single sample sequenced in a study of blood T cell repertoires in COVID-19 (dated by TCRdb to about 2020). Library prep was done by the immunoSEQ multiplex PCR assay. TCRdb limited this immuneACCESS table to in-frame rearrangements with V and J called. A share of clones is missing; checked studies link under half to unresolved V genes, and the rest is unexplained. This sample has 300,000 or so clones in its table, and over 75% of those were observed once. The ten biggest clones cover more than 0.9% of the sample. Sequences were obtained from PBMCs or T cells enriched from blood (not recorded which). The receptors originated from a woman under 40 who had recovered from COVID-19.

The chain links TRBV6-2 or TRBV6-3 to TRBJ1-2; 8 bases align to TRBD1. Losses at the gene ends were 6 bases for V and 2 bases for J; bases not matched to a gene: 5. The CDR3 runs to 14 residues. Germline assignment: CDR1 MNHEY and CDR2 SVGEGT. CDR3 amino acids: CASSPGQENYGYTF. In DNA, the CDR3 is TGTGCCAGCAGCCCGGGACAGGAAAACTATGGCTACACCTTC.

The sample holds one count of this clone. The genes are TRBV2 and TRBJ1-3; 7 positions match TRBD1. CDR1 and CDR2 from the germline V gene are SNHLY and FYNNEI. This CDR3 is 15 amino acids long. The J segment lost 1 base and the V segment lost 6 bases, leaving 6 bases of the junction unmatched. As DNA, the CDR3 is TGTGCCAGCAGAAACAGGGGATCGTCTGGAAACACCATATATTTT. This sequence encodes CASRNRGSSGNTIYF.

The chain carries TRBV4-2 and TRBJ2-3, with D perhaps TRBD2 (5 bases). The ends were cut back, 6 bases at V and 0 bases at J, with 16 bases in the middle. The CDR3 has 16 residues. Germline V gene data show CDR1 as LGHNA and CDR2 as YNFKEQ. This CDR3 is CASRTHGVTSTDTQYF. In DNA, the CDR3 is TGTGCCAGCAGAACTCACGGGGTCACTAGCACAGATACGCAGTATTTT.

The chain carries TRBV6-2 or TRBV6-3 and TRBJ2-7, with TRBD1 matching over 7 bases. The germline gives CDR1 MNHEY, CDR2 SVGEGT. V lost 3 bases, J lost 2 bases, and 4 bases stayed unmatched. The CDR3 sequence is 14 residues long. CDR3 coding DNA: TGTGCCAGCAGTTATCCGGGACAGACCTACGAGCAGTACTTC. This sequence encodes CASSYPGQTYEQYF.

CDR3 bases: TGTGCCAGCAGTTTAGGGGCGGGGGCTCCCGCCGGGGAGCTGTTTTTT. It codes for CASSLGAGAPAGELFF. The chain is built from TRBV27 and TRBJ2-2; the D gene is possibly TRBD2 (7 bases). Germline CDR1 is MNHEY and CDR2 is SMNVEV (reference sequence). The germline V and J ends were trimmed by 2 bases and 6 bases, with 16 bases remaining between them. The CDR3 is made up of 16 amino acids.

The rearrangement links TRBV15 to TRBJ2-7, with 9 bases identical to TRBD1. CDR3 length equals 12 residues. After removal of 5 bases from V and 7 bases from J, the junction contained 3 bases not matched to a gene. Germline CDR1 LNHNV, CDR2 YYDKDF (reference sequence). CDR3 bases: TGTGCCACCAGCCACAGGGGGCTTGAGCAGTACTTC. Its protein is CATSHRGLEQYF.

This sequence joins TRBV21-1 and TRBJ2-3; the listed D gene, TRBD2, was not tested against the DNA. TRBV21-1 is recorded as a pseudogene. The CDR3 loop spans 18 amino acids. CDR3 loop: CASSNYSRRFWMTDTQYF. The CDR3 DNA sequence: TGTGCCAGCAGCAACTATTCTAGGAGGTTTTGGATGACAGATACGCAGTATTTT.

The chain has TRBV11-3 and TRBJ2-7; 9 bases fit TRBD1. The germline V gene has CDR1 SGHNT and CDR2 YENEEA. This CDR3 comprises 14 residues. Trimming removed 5 bases from V and 6 bases from J; junction bases left unmatched: 8. CDR3 nucleotides: TGTGCCAGCAGCGACCCGGGACAGGGTCGCGAGCAGTACTTC. It codes for CASSDPGQGREQYF.